This T cell receptor (beta chain) was documented in a study of post-analysis software for immune sequencing data. Unique molecular identifiers were carried by the TCR beta cDNA libraries. Between 1 and 10 million T cells gave rise to about 450,000 cDNA molecules. In TCRdb, the PCR reads were re-called with MiXCR into one record per CDR3 protein. This table holds about 380,000 distinct CDR3 sequences, approximately 38% found once. Trimming pared 5 bases from V and 0 bases from J, leaving 12 bases between. CDR1 SGHTA and CDR2 FQGTGA come from the germline V gene. CDR3 length: 15 residues. Worth noting for this clonotype: Its specificity is unknown.

Study findings and constraints: Patients carried 5 or 6 TRBV segments more frequently than controls did, and TRBV5-6, TRBV5-1 and TRBV20-1 were among them. There was significantly lower normalized Chao1 diversity in multiple sclerosis patients than in controls.

The chain is built from TRBV7-3 and TRBJ2-3; D is possibly TRBD1 (6 bases). The receptor was isolated from a girl between 5 and 17 years old with multiple sclerosis. The sequenced material came from blood. The CDR3 bases are TGTGCCAGCAGCCCAGGGGACATTAGCACAGATACGCAGTATTTT. It specifies CASSPGDISTDTQYF. Based on the CDR3 plus reference TRBV7-3 and TRBJ2-3, the full variable domain is GAGVSQTPSNKVTEKGKYVELRCDPISGHTALYWYRQSLGQGPEFLIYFQGTGAADDSGLPNDRFFAVRPEGSVSTLKIQRTERGDSAVYLCASSPGDISTDTQYFGPGTRLTVL.